This T cell receptor (beta chain) was identified during a study of blood T cell repertoires in COVID-19. Study as a whole: COVID-19 samples, acute and convalescent, were from the United States, Italy and Spain. Sources were T cells, B-cell-depleted T cells, or PBMCs; the material itself was cDNA or gDNA.

Authors' processing steps: Estimation of nucleated cell counts was performed using reference gene primer amplification. The method was immunoSEQ multiplex PCR; TCRdb's version includes in-frame clones alone and lacks a portion of them. The DNA gave D and trimming, while V, J and clone size come from that table. The sample lists 250,000 to 300,000 clones; around nine tenths were seen once. CDR1 SGHTA and CDR2 FQGTGA come from the germline V gene. V was shortened by 6 bases and J by 1 base, with 11 bases between the two germline ends. This CDR3 comprises 14 residues. Material for sequencing was peripheral blood. The rearrangement links TRBV7-3 to TRBJ2-3; maybe TRBD2 (6 bases). This sequence originates from a man aged 50 or older with acute or convalescent COVID-19. The CDR3 region has the DNA TGTGCCAGCAGGAGGGCTAGCGGCACAGATACGCAGTATTTT. Its translation is CASRRASGTDTQYF.